These 5 T cell receptor beta chains were all obtained from the same sample, sequenced in a study of sequential checkpoint blockade in melanoma. Noted treatment: randomized to nivolumab then ipilimumab (arm A) or the reverse (arm B). Assay: immunoSEQ multiplex PCR; the TCRdb copy retains only in-frame clones and omits some. This table has about 17,000 clones, around 70% appearing once. Source: CD8+ T cells sorted from blood (inferred from file names), taken from a patient given nivolumab and ipilimumab in sequence. The origin of the receptors is a human donor with melanoma.

By share, this clone ranks as medium-sized. The chain has TRBV4-1 and TRBJ2-7; D not resolved. V was cut by 2 bases and J by 7 bases, with 12 bases left in between. Looked up from germline, CDR1 is MGHRA and CDR2 is YSYEKL. This CDR3 region has 13 residues. The CDR3 DNA reads as TGCGCCAGCAGCCAACACTCCAATTCGGAGCAGTACTTC. Protein: CASSQHSNSEQYF.

The rearrangement links TRBV10-3 to TRBJ2-1; 10 bases fit TRBD2. Germline CDR1 and CDR2: ENHRY and SYGVKD. The trim removed 8 bases at V and 5 bases at J, leaving 9 bases unmatched. This CDR3 comprises 15 residues. The CDR3 loop reads CAISPTSGEHNEQFF. CDR3 DNA: TGTGCCATCTCTCCCACTAGCGGGGAGCACAATGAGCAGTTCTTC.

This clone was picked up a small number of times. The chain links TRBV14 to TRBJ1-1; no clear D gene. The germline gives CDR1 SGHDN, CDR2 FVKESK. There are 16 residues in the CDR3. The ends were cut back, 2 bases at V and 0 bases at J, with 13 bases in the middle. CDR3 nucleotides: TGTGCCAGCAGCCAAAGACTCATTCTGATGAACACTGAAGCTTTCTTT. Encoded protein: CASSQRLILMNTEAFF. The full variable domain, in which reference TRBV14 and TRBJ1-1 provide the parts outside the CDR3, is EAGVTQFPSHSVIEKGQTVTLRCDPISGHDNLYWYRRVMGKEIKFLLHFVKESKQDESGMPNNRFLAERTGGTYSTLKVQPAELEDSGVYFCASSQRLILMNTEAFFGQGTRLTVV.

The count of this clone is one. The genes are TRBV11-3 and TRBJ2-7, with 7 bases aligning to TRBD2. Germline CDR1 and CDR2: SGHNT and YENEEA. Trimming took 1 base from V and 0 from J; bases not matched to a gene: 6. The CDR3 spans 16 residues. DNA for the CDR3: TGTGCCAGCAGCTTAGTGGTTCGGGAGGCCTCCTACGAGCAGTACTTC. It yields the protein CASSLVVREASYEQYF.

There are a few counts of this clone. The chain combines TRBV5-4 with TRBJ1-2; no clear D gene. CDR3 size: 11 residues. CDR1 and CDR2 from the germline V gene are SGHNT and YYREEE (reference sequence). Trimming took 1 base from V and 9 from J, leaving 7 bases between them. CDR3 in DNA: TGTGCCAGCAGCTTGCCGGGGAGCTACACCTTC. Translation gives CASSLPGSYTF.